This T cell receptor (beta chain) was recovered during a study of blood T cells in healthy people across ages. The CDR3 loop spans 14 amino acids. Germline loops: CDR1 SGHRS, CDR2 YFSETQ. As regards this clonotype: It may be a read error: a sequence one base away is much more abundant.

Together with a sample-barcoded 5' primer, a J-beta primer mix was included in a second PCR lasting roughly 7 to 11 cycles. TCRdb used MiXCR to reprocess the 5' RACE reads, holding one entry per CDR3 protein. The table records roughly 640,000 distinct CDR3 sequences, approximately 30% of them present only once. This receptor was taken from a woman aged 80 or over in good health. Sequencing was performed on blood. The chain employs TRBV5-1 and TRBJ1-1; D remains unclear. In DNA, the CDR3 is TGCGCCAGCGGCTTGGAACTGCAGAACACTGAAGCTTTCTTT. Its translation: CASGLELQNTEAFF.